Each of the 5 T cell receptor beta chains below was sequenced from the same sample in a study of T cell responses to AZD1222 COVID-19 vaccine. Using immunoSEQ multiplex PCR, the repertoire was profiled, and TCRdb retains in-frame clones only, with some absent. The sample shows 120,000 to 150,000 clones, around nine tenths of them seen only once. The sequences come from peripheral blood, collected on day 0 of MenACWY control vaccination. These receptors came from an adult in good health.

The V and J genes are TRBV6-5 and TRBJ1-1; 7 bases match TRBD1. The V gene end was trimmed by 2 bases and the J gene end by 0 bases; junction bases not matched to a gene: 6. CDR1 MNHEY and CDR2 SVGAGI come from the germline V gene. The CDR3 contains 16 residues. CDR3 in amino acids: CASSYGGTDMNTEAFF. DNA for the CDR3: TGTGCCAGCAGTTACGGCGGGACAGACATGAACACTGAAGCTTTCTTT.

V is TRBV6-1 and J is TRBJ1-6; tentative D call: TRBD1 (6 bases). Trimming cost V 2 bases and J 7 bases, with 12 bases left between them. The CDR3 totals 15 residues. Germline CDR1 MNHNS, CDR2 SASEGT. The DNA for the CDR3 is TGTGCCAGCAGTGAAAGCGGGGGGGCAAATTCACCCCTCCACTTT. It yields the protein CASSESGGANSPLHF.

The table lists this clone with a count of one. The J gene is TRBJ2-6, the V gene TRBV19; D may be TRBD1 (6 bases). Germline lookup yields CDR1 LNHDA and CDR2 SQIVND (reference sequence). The CDR3 contains 16 residues. Deletions cut 7 bases from V and 0 bases from J, with 13 bases between. CDR3 sequence: CASTGAFTSGANVLTF. CDR3 nucleotide sequence: TGTGCCAGTACAGGGGCCTTCACCTCTGGGGCCAACGTCCTGACTTTC.

The V and J genes are TRBV2 and TRBJ2-1; D uncertain. The CDR3 is 15 residues long. Germline CDR1 reads SNHLY; CDR2 reads FYNNEI. V lost 6 bases, J lost 0 bases, and 12 bases lay in between. CDR3 amino acids: CASRRGLSSYNEQFF. The CDR3 bases are TGTGCCAGCAGGAGAGGCCTCAGCTCCTACAATGAGCAGTTCTTC.

The gene calls are TRBV19 and TRBJ2-3, with a possible D match to TRBD2 (6 bases). The V and J ends lost 10 bases and 0 bases respectively, with 14 bases between them. Germline V gene sequence: CDR1 LNHDA, CDR2 SQIVND (reference sequence). This CDR3 has 14 residues. The DNA of the CDR3 is TGTGCCACTCAGCGGGTACCTAGCACAGATACGCAGTATTTT. It encodes CATQRVPSTDTQYF.